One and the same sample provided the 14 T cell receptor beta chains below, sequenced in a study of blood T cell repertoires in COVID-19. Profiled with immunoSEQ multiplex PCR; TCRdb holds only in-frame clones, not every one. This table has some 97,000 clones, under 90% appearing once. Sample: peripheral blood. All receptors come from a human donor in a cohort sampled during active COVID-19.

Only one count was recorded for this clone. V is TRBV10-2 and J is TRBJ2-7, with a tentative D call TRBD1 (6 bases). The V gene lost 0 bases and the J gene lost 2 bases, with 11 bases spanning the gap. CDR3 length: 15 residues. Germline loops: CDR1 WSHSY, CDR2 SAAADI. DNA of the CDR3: TGCGCCAGCAGTGAGTCGGGACATCGGACCTACGAGCAGTACTTC. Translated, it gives CASSESGHRTYEQYF.

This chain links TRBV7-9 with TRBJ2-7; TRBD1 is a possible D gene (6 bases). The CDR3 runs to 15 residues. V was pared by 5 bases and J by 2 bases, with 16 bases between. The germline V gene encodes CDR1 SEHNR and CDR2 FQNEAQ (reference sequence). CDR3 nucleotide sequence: TGTGCCAGCAGCACAACCCAGGGGAGAGCCTACGAGCAGTACTTC. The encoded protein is CASSTTQGRAYEQYF.

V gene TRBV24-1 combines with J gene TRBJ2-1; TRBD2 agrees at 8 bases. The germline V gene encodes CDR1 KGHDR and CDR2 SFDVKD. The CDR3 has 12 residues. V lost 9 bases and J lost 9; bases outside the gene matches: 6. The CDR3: CATQGLVGEQFF. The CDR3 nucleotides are TGTGCCACCCAGGGACTAGTCGGTGAGCAGTTCTTC.

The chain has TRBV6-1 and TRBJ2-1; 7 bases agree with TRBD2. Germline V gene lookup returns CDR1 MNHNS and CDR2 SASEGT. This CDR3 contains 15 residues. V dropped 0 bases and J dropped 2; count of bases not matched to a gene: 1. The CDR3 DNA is TGTGCCAGCAGTGAAGCCAGCGGGACCTACAATGAGCAGTTCTTC. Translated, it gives CASSEASGTYNEQFF.

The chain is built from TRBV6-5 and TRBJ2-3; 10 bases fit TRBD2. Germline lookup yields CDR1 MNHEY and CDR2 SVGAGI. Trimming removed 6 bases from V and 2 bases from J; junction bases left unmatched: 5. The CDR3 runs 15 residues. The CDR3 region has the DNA TGTGCCAGCAGCCTAGCGGGAGTCCCCACAGATACGCAGTATTTT. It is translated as CASSLAGVPTDTQYF.

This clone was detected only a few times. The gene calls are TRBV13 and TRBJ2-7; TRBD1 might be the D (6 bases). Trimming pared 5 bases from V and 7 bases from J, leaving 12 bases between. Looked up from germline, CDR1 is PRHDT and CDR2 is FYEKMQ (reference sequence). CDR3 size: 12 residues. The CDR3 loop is CASSPGGREQYF. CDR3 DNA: TGTGCCAGCAGCCCTGGGGGCAGAGAGCAGTACTTC.

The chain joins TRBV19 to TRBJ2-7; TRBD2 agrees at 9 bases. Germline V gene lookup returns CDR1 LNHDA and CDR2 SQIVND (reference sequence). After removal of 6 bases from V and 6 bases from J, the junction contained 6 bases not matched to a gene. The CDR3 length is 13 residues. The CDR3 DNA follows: TGTGCCAGTAGAGGTAGCGGGAGTAGCGAGCAGTACTTC. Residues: CASRGSGSSEQYF.

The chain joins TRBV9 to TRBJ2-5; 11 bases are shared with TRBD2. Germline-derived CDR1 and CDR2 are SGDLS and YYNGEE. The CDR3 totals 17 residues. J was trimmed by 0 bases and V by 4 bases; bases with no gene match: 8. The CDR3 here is CASSPHLAGGYQETQYF. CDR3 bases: TGTGCCAGCAGCCCCCATCTAGCGGGGGGCTACCAAGAGACCCAGTACTTC.

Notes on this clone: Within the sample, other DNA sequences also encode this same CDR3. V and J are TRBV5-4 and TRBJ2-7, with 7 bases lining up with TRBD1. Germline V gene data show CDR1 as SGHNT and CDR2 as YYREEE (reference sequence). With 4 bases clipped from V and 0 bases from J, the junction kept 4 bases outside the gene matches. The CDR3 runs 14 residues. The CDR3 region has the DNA TGTGCCAGCAGCCAGAGGACAGGCTCCTACGAGCAGTACTTC. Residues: CASSQRTGSYEQYF.

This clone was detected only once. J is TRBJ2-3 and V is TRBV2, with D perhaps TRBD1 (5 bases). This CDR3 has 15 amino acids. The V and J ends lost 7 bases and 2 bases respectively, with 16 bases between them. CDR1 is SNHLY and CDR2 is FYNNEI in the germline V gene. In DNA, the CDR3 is TGTGCCAGCAATCATCCCGATGGGGCCACAGATACGCAGTATTTT. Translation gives CASNHPDGATDTQYF.

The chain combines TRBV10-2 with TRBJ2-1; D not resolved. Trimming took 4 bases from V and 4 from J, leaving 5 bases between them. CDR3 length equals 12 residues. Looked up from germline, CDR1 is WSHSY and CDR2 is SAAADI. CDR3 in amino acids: CASSVSYNEQFF. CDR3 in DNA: TGCGCCAGCAGTGTCAGTTACAATGAGCAGTTCTTC.

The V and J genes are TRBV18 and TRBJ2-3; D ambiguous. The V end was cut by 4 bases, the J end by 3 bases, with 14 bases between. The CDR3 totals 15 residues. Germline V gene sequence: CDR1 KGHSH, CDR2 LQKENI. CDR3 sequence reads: CASSLPPGVTDTQYF. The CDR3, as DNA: TGTGCCAGCTCACTGCCCCCGGGTGTAACAGATACGCAGTATTTT.

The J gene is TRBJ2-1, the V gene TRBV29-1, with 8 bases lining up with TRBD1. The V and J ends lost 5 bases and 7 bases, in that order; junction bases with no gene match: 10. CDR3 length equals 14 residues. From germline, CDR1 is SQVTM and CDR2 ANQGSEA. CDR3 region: CSVWSATGVNEQFF. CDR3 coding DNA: TGCAGCGTTTGGTCGGCGACAGGGGTGAATGAGCAGTTCTTC.

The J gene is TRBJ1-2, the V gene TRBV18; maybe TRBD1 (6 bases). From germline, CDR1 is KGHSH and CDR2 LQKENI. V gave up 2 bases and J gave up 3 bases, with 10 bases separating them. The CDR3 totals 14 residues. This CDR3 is CASSPSGVYYGYTF. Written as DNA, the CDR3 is TGTGCCAGCTCACCATCAGGGGTTTACTATGGCTACACCTTC. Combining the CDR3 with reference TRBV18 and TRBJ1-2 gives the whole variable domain NAGVMQNPRHLVRRRGQEARLRCSPMKGHSHVYWYRQLPEEGLKFMVYLQKENIIDESGMPKERFSAEFPKEGPSILRIQQVVRGDSAAYFCASSPSGVYYGYTFGSGTRLTVV.